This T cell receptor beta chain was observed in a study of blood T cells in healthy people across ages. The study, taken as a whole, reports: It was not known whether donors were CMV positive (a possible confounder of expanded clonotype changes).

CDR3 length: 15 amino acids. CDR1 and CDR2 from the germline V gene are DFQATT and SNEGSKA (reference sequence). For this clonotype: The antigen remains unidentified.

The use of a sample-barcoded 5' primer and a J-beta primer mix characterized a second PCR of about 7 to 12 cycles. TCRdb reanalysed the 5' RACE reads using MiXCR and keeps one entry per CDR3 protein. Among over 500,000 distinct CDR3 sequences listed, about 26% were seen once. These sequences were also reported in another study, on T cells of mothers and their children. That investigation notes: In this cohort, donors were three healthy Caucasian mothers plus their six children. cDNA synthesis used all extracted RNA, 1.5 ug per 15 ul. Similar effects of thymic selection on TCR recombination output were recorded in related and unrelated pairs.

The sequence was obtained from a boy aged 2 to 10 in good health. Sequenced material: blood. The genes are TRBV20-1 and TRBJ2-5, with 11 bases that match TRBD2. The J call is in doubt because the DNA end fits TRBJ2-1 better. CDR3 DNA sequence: TGCAGTGCTAGCCCGGGACTAGCGGCCTACAATGAGCAGTTCTTC. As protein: CSASPGLAAYNEQFF.